The 23 T cell receptor beta chains presented below share a single source sample, sequenced in a study of technical replicates of blood from four donors. Clones were sequenced by immunoSEQ multiplex PCR, and TCRdb holds only the in-frame ones, with some missing. The repertoire includes roughly 70,000 clones, 93% of them detected once, and 0.25% to 0.3% sits in the top ten. The specimen sequenced was T cells isolated from PBMCs. The receptors come from a human donor in good health.

The chain employs TRBV9 and TRBJ2-7; 7 bases line up with TRBD1. Germline CDR1 reads SGDLS; CDR2 reads YYNGEE. Trimming cost V 0 bases and J 2 bases; bases outside gene matches: 5. The CDR3 is made up of 15 amino acids. The CDR3 is CASSVGGQGAYEQYF. CDR3 in DNA: TGTGCCAGCAGCGTAGGAGGGCAGGGGGCCTACGAGCAGTACTTC.

CDR3 region: CASSLMTSGGQETQYF. DNA of the CDR3: TGCGCCAGCAGCTTGATGACTAGCGGGGGCCAAGAGACCCAGTACTTC. The chain combines TRBV5-1 with TRBJ2-5; the match to TRBD2 covers 12 bases. From germline, CDR1 is SGHRS and CDR2 YFSETQ. The CDR3 contains 16 residues. V gave up 1 base and J gave up 1 base; unmatched junction bases: 2.

The V gene is TRBV6-1, the J gene TRBJ1-1; 8 bases fit TRBD1. The CDR3 runs to 12 residues. Germline V gene data show CDR1 as MNHNS and CDR2 as SASEGT. The junction had 10 bases not matched to a gene; V was cut back by 8 bases and J by 11 bases. The CDR3 loop is CASHLDRARAFF. Written as DNA, the CDR3 is TGTGCCAGCCACCTGGACAGGGCGCGCGCTTTCTTT.

The table lists this clone with a few counts. The chain uses TRBV6-5 and TRBJ1-5, with D unresolved. The V gene lost 2 bases and the J gene lost 10 bases, with 12 bases spanning the gap. The germline CDR1 and CDR2 sequences are MNHEY and SVGAGI. This CDR3 is 13 amino acids long. The chain's CDR3 is CASSYVRTGPQHF. The CDR3, as DNA: TGTGCCAGCAGTTACGTACGGACTGGTCCCCAGCATTTT.

V usage is TRBV5-1 and J usage is TRBJ2-5; D call uncertain. Germline-derived CDR1 and CDR2 are SGHRS and YFSETQ. V dropped 7 bases and J dropped 1 base, with 20 bases sitting between them. The CDR3 sequence is 16 residues long. The CDR3 protein is CASAGRIDFGQETQYF. Written as DNA, the CDR3 is TGCGCCAGCGCTGGTCGTATCGACTTCGGCCAAGAGACCCAGTACTTC.

J is TRBJ1-2 and V is TRBV30; D perhaps matches TRBD1 (5 bases). Trimming left V 3 bases short and J 4 bases short, with 12 bases between. Germline V gene data show CDR1 as GTSNPN and CDR2 as SVGIG (reference sequence). CDR3 length: 13 amino acids. This CDR3 is CAWRGSTAYGYTF. The CDR3 DNA reads as TGTGCCTGGAGGGGGTCGACAGCCTATGGCTACACCTTC.

V and J are TRBV5-1 and TRBJ2-5; no firm D call. The J call may be in error: the DNA end matches TRBJ2-7 better. CDR1 and CDR2 from the germline V gene are SGHRS and YFSETQ. The CDR3 is 14 residues long. The CDR3: CASSLTSINYEQYF. CDR3 DNA: TGCGCCAGCAGCCTGACGAGTATTAACTACGAGCAGTACTTC.

The V gene is TRBV6-5, the J gene TRBJ1-1, with a tentative D call TRBD1 (5 bases). Trimming took off 2 bases at V and 7 bases at J, with 14 bases between the two ends. Per germline, CDR1 MNHEY and CDR2 SVGAGI. The CDR3 loop spans 14 amino acids. CDR3 bases: TGTGCCAGCAGTTACCTAGGGGTAACAAATGAAGCTTTCTTT. This encodes CASSYLGVTNEAFF.

In its sample, this clone was seen once. The chain joins TRBV11-3 to TRBJ2-7; unclear D gene. The V end lost 5 bases, the J end lost 0 bases, and 11 bases lay between the germline ends. Germline values: CDR1 SGHNT, CDR2 YENEEA. This CDR3 is built from 14 residues. The CDR3 nucleotides read TGTGCCAGCAGCCCCCCCACTCTCTCCTACGAGCAGTACTTC. Its protein product is CASSPPTLSYEQYF. The full variable domain, in which reference TRBV11-3 and TRBJ2-7 provide the parts outside the CDR3, is EAGVVQSPRYKIIEKKQPVAFWCNPISGHNTLYWYLQNLGQGPELLIRYENEEAVDDSQLPKDRFSAERLKGVDSTLKIQPAELGDSAVYLCASSPPTLSYEQYFGPGTRLTVT.

The rearrangement joins TRBV28 to TRBJ2-7, with 11 nucleotides matching TRBD1. V trimming: 6 bases; J trimming: 1 base; junction bases outside the gene matches: 17. CDR3 size: 19 residues. From germline, CDR1 is MDHEN and CDR2 SYDVKM. The CDR3 region is CASRAGIGQGAYQSYEQYF. CDR3 bases: TGTGCCAGCAGGGCCGGAATCGGACAGGGGGCATATCAGTCCTACGAGCAGTACTTC.

V is TRBV19 and J is TRBJ2-1; possibly TRBD2 for D (5 bases). From germline, CDR1 is LNHDA and CDR2 SQIVND (reference sequence). V was clipped by 5 bases and J by 2 bases, with 13 bases between them. The CDR3 consists of 15 residues. The CDR3 protein is CASSPSVGAYNEQFF. The CDR3 DNA reads as TGTGCCAGTAGTCCCTCCGTCGGGGCCTACAATGAGCAGTTCTTC.

The rearrangement joins TRBV5-4 to TRBJ2-5; TRBD2 matches at 10 bases. CDR1 SGHNT and CDR2 YYREEE come from the germline V gene (reference sequence). CDR3 size: 15 residues. The V segment lost 6 bases and the J segment 5 bases; nucleotides outside the gene matches: 10. The CDR3 sequence is CASNEREGHGETQYF. CDR3 DNA sequence: TGTGCCAGCAACGAGCGGGAGGGCCATGGGGAGACCCAGTACTTC. The variable domain in full, with the rest retrieved from reference TRBV5-4 and TRBJ2-5, is ETGVTQSPTHLIKTRGQQVTLRCSSQSGHNTVSWYQQALGQGPQFIFQYYREEENGRGNFPPRFSGLQFPNYSSELNVNALELDDSALYLCASNEREGHGETQYFGPGTRLLVL.

The chain recombines TRBV7-3 with TRBJ1-2, with TRBD1 matching 8 bases. The CDR3 runs to 15 residues. Looked up from germline, CDR1 is SGHTA and CDR2 is FQGTGA. J lost 7 bases, V lost 3 bases, and 10 bases had no gene match. The CDR3 protein is CASSLNQGAVSGYTF. DNA of the CDR3: TGTGCCAGCAGCTTGAACCAGGGGGCCGTTTCTGGCTACACCTTC.

J is TRBJ2-5 and V is TRBV28, with 8 bases lining up with TRBD2. Germline CDR1 reads MDHEN; CDR2 reads SYDVKM. After removal of 4 bases from V and 2 bases from J, the junction contained 6 bases not matched to a gene. The CDR3 is 15 amino acids. The CDR3 sequence: CASSSRLARQETQYF. The CDR3 region has the DNA TGTGCCAGCAGTTCTAGACTAGCGAGGCAAGAGACCCAGTACTTC.

This rearrangement joins TRBV27 to TRBJ2-7, with 8 positions matching TRBD1. Germline CDR1 and CDR2: MNHEY and SMNVEV (reference sequence). CDR3 length: 16 residues. Trimming took 4 bases from V and 2 from J; bases not matched to a gene: 10. The CDR3 nucleotides are TGTGCCAGCAGTTCAGGACAGGGCGACTGGCCCTACGAGCAGTACTTC. Protein: CASSSGQGDWPYEQYF.

The J gene is TRBJ1-4, the V gene TRBV7-9; D call uncertain. The CDR3 consists of 13 residues. In germline, CDR1 is SEHNR, CDR2 FQNEAQ (reference sequence). Trimming pared 6 bases from V and 8 bases from J, leaving 13 bases between. CDR3 loop: CASSPSAAEKLFF. The CDR3 DNA follows: TGTGCCAGCAGTCCATCCGCGGCGGAAAAACTGTTTTTT.

The chain employs TRBV23-1 and TRBJ2-4; the D gene is possibly TRBD1 (5 bases). TRBV23-1 is an open reading frame whose function is uncertain. This CDR3 region has 15 residues. V shed 6 bases and J shed 3 bases, with 15 bases lying between them. CDR3: CASSQGQKLKNIQYF. The CDR3 DNA is TGCGCCAGCAGCCAGGGTCAGAAACTCAAAAACATTCAGTACTTC.

This chain connects TRBV6-5 to TRBJ2-3; D remains ambiguous. The germline gives CDR1 MNHEY, CDR2 SVGAGI. CDR3 length equals 13 residues. V was shortened by 5 bases and J by 9 bases, with 15 bases between the two germline ends. The CDR3 bases are TGTGCCAGCAGTCCCTCTGGGCCCTGGACGCAGTATTTT. Amino acids: CASSPSGPWTQYF.

This clone was picked up one time. The rearrangement uses TRBV5-1 and TRBJ2-1; TRBD2 is a possible D gene (5 bases). Germline CDR1 is SGHRS and CDR2 is YFSETQ. The CDR3 loop spans 11 amino acids. V lost 4 bases and J lost 8, with 7 bases in between. CDR3 nucleotide sequence: TGCGCCAGCAGCCTAGCAGATGAGCAGTTCTTC. Its translation is CASSLADEQFF. The variable domain in full, with the rest retrieved from reference TRBV5-1 and TRBJ2-1, is KAGVTQTPRYLIKTRGQQVTLSCSPISGHRSVSWYQQTPGQGLQFLFEYFSETQRNKGNFPGRFSGRQFSNSRSEMNVSTLELGDSALYLCASSLADEQFFGPGTRLTVL.

The gene calls are TRBV29-1 and TRBJ1-2, with TRBD1 as a possible D gene (5 bases). Germline V gives CDR1 SQVTM, CDR2 ANQGSEA. The V gene lost 4 bases and the J gene lost 3 bases, with 18 bases spanning the gap. The CDR3 sequence is 15 residues long. CDR3 in amino acids: CSVVDSGPADYGYTF. CDR3 DNA: TGCAGCGTTGTCGATTCAGGGCCTGCGGACTATGGCTACACCTTC.

This clone was recorded only once. CDR3: CSARTGAKAFF. The CDR3 nucleotides read TGCAGTGCTCGGACAGGGGCCAAAGCTTTCTTT. The chain links TRBV20-1 to TRBJ1-1; 9 bases are a match to TRBD1. Germline V lookup: CDR1 DFQATT, CDR2 SNEGSKA (reference sequence). V shed 5 bases and J 9 bases; nucleotides not matched to a gene: 4. This CDR3 comprises 11 residues.

CDR3 loop: CASSQSGSPLHF. CDR3 DNA sequence: TGTGCCAGCAGTCAATCGGGATCACCCCTCCACTTT. The chain has TRBV7-8 and TRBJ1-6, with D uncertain. The CDR3 runs 12 residues. The V end was cut by 6 bases, the J end by 10 bases, with 10 bases between. Germline V CDR1 and CDR2: SGHVS, FQNEAQ. The full variable domain, completed using reference TRBV7-8 and TRBJ1-6, is GAGVSQSPRYKVAKRGQDVALRCDPISGHVSLFWYQQALGQGPEFLTYFQNEAQLDKSGLPSDRFFAERPEGSVSTLKIQRTQQEDSAVYLCASSQSGSPLHFGNGTRLTVT.

The chain recombines TRBV6-1 with TRBJ1-2; 7 bases match TRBD1. The CDR3 runs to 15 residues. Germline V CDR1 and CDR2: MNHNS, SASEGT. V was pared by 6 bases and J by 2 bases, with 9 bases of the junction left unmatched. The CDR3 loop reads CASRMAGGLNYGYTF. As DNA, the CDR3 is TGTGCCAGCAGAATGGCAGGGGGTTTAAACTATGGCTACACCTTC.